This T cell receptor (beta chain) comes out of a study of T cell repertoires in cytomegalovirus infection. General observations from the study: There were HLA-C-restricted CMV-specific TCR beta clonotypes dominating the ex vivo response.

For this clonotype: The antigen remains undetermined.

Trimming took 3 bases from V and 7 from J; bases not matched to a gene: 5. CDR1 and CDR2 (germline): DFQATT, SNEGSKA (reference sequence). The CDR3 has 14 amino acids. TCRdb itself ran the reads through MiXCR, one entry per CDR3 protein. The sample records a few hundred thousand distinct CDR3 sequences, approximately 15% being singletons. J is TRBJ2-2 and V is TRBV20-1, with 10 bases lining up with TRBD1. This clonotype was sampled from a human donor in good health (CMV status not recorded). Some clones in this sample may be carry-over from other donors' samples. Source material: PBMCs. CDR3 sequence (DNA): TGCAGTGCTAGTTCCGGACAGGGGGTCGGGGAGCTGTTTTTT. Encoded protein: CSASSGQGVGELFF.